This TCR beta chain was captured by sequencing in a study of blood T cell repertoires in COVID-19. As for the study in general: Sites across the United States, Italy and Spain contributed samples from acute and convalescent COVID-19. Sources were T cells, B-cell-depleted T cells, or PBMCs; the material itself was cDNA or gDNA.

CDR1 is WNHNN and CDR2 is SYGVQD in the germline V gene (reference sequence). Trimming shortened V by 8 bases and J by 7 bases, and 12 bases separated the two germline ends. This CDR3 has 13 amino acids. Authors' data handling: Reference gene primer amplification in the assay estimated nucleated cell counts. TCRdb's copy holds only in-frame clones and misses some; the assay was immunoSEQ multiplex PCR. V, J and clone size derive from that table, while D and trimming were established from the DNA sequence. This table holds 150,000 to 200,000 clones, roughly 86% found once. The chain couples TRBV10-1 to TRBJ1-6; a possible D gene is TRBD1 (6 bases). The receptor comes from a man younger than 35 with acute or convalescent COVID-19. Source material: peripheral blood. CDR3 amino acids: CASSRDKNSPLHF. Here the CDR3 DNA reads TGCGCCAGCTCCCGGGACAAAAATTCACCCCTCCACTTT.